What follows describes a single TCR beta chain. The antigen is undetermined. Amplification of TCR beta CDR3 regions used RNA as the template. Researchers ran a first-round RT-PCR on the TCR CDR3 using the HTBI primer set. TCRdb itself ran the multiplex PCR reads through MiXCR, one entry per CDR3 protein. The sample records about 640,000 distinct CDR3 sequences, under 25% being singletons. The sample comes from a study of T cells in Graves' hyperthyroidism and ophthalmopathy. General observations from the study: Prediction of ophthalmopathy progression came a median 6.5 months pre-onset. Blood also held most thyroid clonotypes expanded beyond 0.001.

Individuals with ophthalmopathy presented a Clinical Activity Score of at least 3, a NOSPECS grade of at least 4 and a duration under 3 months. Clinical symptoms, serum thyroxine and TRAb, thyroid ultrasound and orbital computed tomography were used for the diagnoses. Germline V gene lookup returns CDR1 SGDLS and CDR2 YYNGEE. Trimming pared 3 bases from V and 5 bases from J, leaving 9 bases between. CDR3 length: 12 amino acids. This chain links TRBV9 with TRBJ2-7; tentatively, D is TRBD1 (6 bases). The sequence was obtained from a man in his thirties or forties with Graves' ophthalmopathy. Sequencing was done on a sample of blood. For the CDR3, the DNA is TGTGCCAGCAGCGGCCACAGGGACGAGCAGTACTTC. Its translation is CASSGHRDEQYF.